The sequence of this T cell receptor beta chain was determined in a study of blood T cell repertoires in COVID-19. This CDR3 spans 15 amino acids. J was trimmed by 5 bases and V by 4 bases; bases with no gene match: 6. Germline assignment: CDR1 SGHNT and CDR2 YYREEE (reference sequence). Authors' analysis steps: Amplification of reference gene primers was used by the study to estimate nucleated cell counts. Here immunoSEQ multiplex PCR was the method, and the copy in TCRdb shows in-frame clones only, minus some. That table is the source of V, J and clone size, and D and trimming were worked out from the DNA. The data hold about 130,000 clones, with approximately 85% observed a single time. Seattle's cohort entered during active infection and was followed longitudinally.

This receptor was obtained from a woman of 80 years or more with COVID-19, enrolled during active disease. The sequenced sample consisted of peripheral blood. This chain uses TRBV5-4 with TRBJ2-3, with 11 positions matching TRBD2. The CDR3 loop is CASSPTSGTRDTQYF. The DNA for the CDR3 is TGTGCCAGCAGCCCGACTAGCGGGACCCGAGATACGCAGTATTTT.